These 14 T cell receptor beta chains were sequenced from one sample in a study of blood T cell repertoires in COVID-19 (TCRdb year 2020). The library was built by means of the immunoSEQ multiplex PCR assay. TCRdb's version of the immuneACCESS table is confined to in-frame rearrangements and falls short of the full clone set. An unresolved V gene accounts for under half of the shortfall where checked; the remainder is of unknown origin. The sample data list 150,000 to 200,000 clones, and 88% of these were observed just once. About 3.9% of the sample goes to the ten largest clones. Sequencing was done on a sample of peripheral blood. These receptors were taken from a woman in her thirties with acute or convalescent COVID-19.

The genes are TRBV2 and TRBJ1-2; D ambiguous. The CDR3 is 13 amino acids. From germline, CDR1 is SNHLY and CDR2 FYNNEI. V was shortened by 0 bases and J by 8 bases, with 10 bases between the two germline ends. The CDR3 is CASSEALGVGYTF. The CDR3 region has the DNA TGTGCCAGCAGTGAAGCCCTAGGAGTGGGCTACACCTTC.

This clone has just one count. This chain connects TRBV10-3 to TRBJ1-1; D gene unclear. The length of the CDR3 is 13 residues. V was clipped by 10 bases and J by 0 bases, with 12 bases between them. Germline CDR1 reads ENHRY; CDR2 reads SYGVKD. This CDR3 reads CATLPRMNTEAFF. The CDR3 DNA is TGTGCCACCCTCCCCCGTATGAACACTGAAGCTTTCTTT.

As concerns this clone: At one end, the junction sequence differs from germline, possibly due to a read error. CDR3 nucleotide sequence: TGTGCCAGCAGTTTAGCGTCCGGGACAGGGAATTTT. Protein sequence: CASSLASGTGNF. The chain employs TRBV12-3 or TRBV12-4 and TRBJ1-3, with 9 bases lining up with TRBD1. There are 12 residues in the CDR3.

V and J are TRBV4-1 and TRBJ1-2; 7 bases fit TRBD1. The J segment lost 3 bases and the V segment lost 6 bases, leaving 13 bases of the junction unmatched. CDR1 and CDR2 from the germline V gene are MGHRA and YSYEKL. The CDR3 is made up of 16 amino acids. The CDR3 sequence is CASSSGQLRGDYGYTF. CDR3 DNA: TGCGCCAGCAGTTCGGGACAGTTACGAGGGGACTATGGCTACACCTTC.

V usage is TRBV11-1 and J usage is TRBJ2-5, with unresolved D. Germline CDR1 SGHAT, CDR2 FQDESV (reference sequence). Deletions cut 1 base from V and 5 bases from J, with 11 bases between. The CDR3 has 14 amino acids. The CDR3 nucleotides read TGTGCCAGCAGCTTAGGGTGGATGAGGGAGACCCAGTACTTC. This sequence encodes CASSLGWMRETQYF.

The V call is TRBV3-1 (or the pseudogene TRBV3-2), the J call TRBJ2-2; D remains unclear. The CDR3 has 13 amino acids. V was cut by 2 bases and J by 4 bases, with 5 bases left in between. Germline V gene lookup returns CDR1 LGHDT and CDR2 YNNKEL (reference sequence). The CDR3 region is CASSQHTTGELFF. The DNA for the CDR3 is TGTGCCAGCAGCCAACACACCACCGGGGAGCTGTTTTTT.

The rearrangement joins TRBV14 to TRBJ2-1, with D possibly TRBD2 on 6 matching bases. The V end was cut by 1 base, the J end by 4 bases, with 11 bases between. CDR3 length equals 15 residues. CDR1 SGHDN and CDR2 FVKESK come from the germline V gene. The CDR3 is CASSQAGSGYNEQFF. CDR3 nucleotide sequence: TGTGCCAGCAGCCAAGCCGGGAGTGGGTACAATGAGCAGTTCTTC.

Of note for this clone: In the same sample, other DNA sequences code for this CDR3. The chain is built from TRBV2 and TRBJ2-5, with D uncertain. The germline V gene has CDR1 SNHLY and CDR2 FYNNEI. The CDR3 contains 12 residues. V was trimmed by 0 bases and J by 4 bases, leaving 3 bases between them. The CDR3 DNA is TGTGCCAGCAGTGAAGCCCGAGAGACCCAGTACTTC. It encodes CASSEARETQYF.

The chain carries TRBV19 and TRBJ1-5; 7 positions agree with TRBD1. The CDR3 is made up of 16 amino acids. V was clipped by 3 bases and J by 0 bases; unmatched bases: 5. Germline V lookup: CDR1 LNHDA, CDR2 SQIVND (reference sequence). In nucleotides, the CDR3 is TGTGCCAGTAGTATCCTGACAGGGTATAGCAATCAGCCCCAGCATTTT. Its protein is CASSILTGYSNQPQHF.

This clone has just a few counts. This chain connects TRBV11-3 to TRBJ1-1, with D unclear. This CDR3 is 14 amino acids long. In germline, CDR1 is SGHNT, CDR2 YENEEA. Trimming cost V 7 bases and J 1 base, with 13 bases left between them. In nucleotides, the CDR3 is TGTGCCAGCACTCCAAGGGCGGGGAACACTGAAGCTTTCTTT. Protein sequence: CASTPRAGNTEAFF.

This clone was counted a few times. This rearrangement joins TRBV4-1 to TRBJ1-4; D ambiguous. CDR1 MGHRA and CDR2 YSYEKL come from the germline V gene. V was trimmed by 2 bases and J by 8 bases, leaving 18 bases between them. CDR3 length: 16 amino acids. The CDR3 spells CASSQPLGPGIEKLFF. In DNA, the CDR3 is TGCGCCAGCAGCCAACCGTTAGGACCCGGGATAGAAAAACTGTTTTTT.

V gene TRBV5-1 combines with J gene TRBJ2-2; 10 bases are a match to TRBD2. This CDR3 spans 16 amino acids. V shed 7 bases, J shed 1 base, and the junction held 7 bases outside the gene matches. Germline-derived CDR1 and CDR2 are SGHRS and YFSETQ. In DNA, the CDR3 is TGCGCCAGCGAAAAATTAGCGGGAGGGAACACCGGGGAGCTGTTTTTT. Its protein is CASEKLAGGNTGELFF.

The V and J genes are TRBV6-6 and TRBJ2-5; D possibly corresponds to TRBD1 (5 bases). Trimming removed 8 bases at V and 6 bases at J, with 16 bases between. Germline lookup yields CDR1 MNHNY and CDR2 SVGAGI (reference sequence). The CDR3 covers 13 residues. For the CDR3, the DNA is TGTGCCAGCGCAGCGACAGTGGGTCAGACCCAGTACTTC. This codes for CASAATVGQTQYF.

The rearrangement joins TRBV10-3 to TRBJ2-5, with TRBD2 matching over 7 bases. Germline V gene sequence: CDR1 ENHRY, CDR2 SYGVKD. This CDR3 spans 13 amino acids. Unmatched junction bases numbered 2, after V lost 0 bases and J lost 7 bases. For the CDR3, the DNA is TGTGCCATCAGTGAGTCGGGGGGGTGGACCCAGTACTTC. This translates into CAISESGGWTQYF.